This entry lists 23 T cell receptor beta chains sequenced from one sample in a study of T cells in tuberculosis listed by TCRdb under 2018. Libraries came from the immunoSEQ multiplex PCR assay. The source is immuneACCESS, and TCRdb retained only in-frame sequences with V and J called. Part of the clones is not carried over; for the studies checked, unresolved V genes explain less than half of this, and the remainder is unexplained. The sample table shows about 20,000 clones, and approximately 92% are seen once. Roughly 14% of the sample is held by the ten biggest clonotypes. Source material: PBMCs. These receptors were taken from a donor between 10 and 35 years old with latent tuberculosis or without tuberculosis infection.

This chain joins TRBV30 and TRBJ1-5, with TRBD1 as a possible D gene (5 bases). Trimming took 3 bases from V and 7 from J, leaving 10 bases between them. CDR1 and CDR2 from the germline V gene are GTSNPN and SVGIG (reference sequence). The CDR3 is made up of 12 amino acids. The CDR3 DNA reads TGTGCCTGGAGCACCCCAGGGCAGCCCCAGCATTTT. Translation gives CAWSTPGQPQHF.

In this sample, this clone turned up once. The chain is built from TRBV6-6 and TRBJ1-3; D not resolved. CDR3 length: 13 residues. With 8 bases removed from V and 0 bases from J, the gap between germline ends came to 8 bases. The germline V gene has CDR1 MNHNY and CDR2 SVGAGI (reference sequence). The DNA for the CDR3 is TGTGCCAGCGGGCCTATCTCTGGAAACACCATATATTTT. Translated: CASGPISGNTIYF.

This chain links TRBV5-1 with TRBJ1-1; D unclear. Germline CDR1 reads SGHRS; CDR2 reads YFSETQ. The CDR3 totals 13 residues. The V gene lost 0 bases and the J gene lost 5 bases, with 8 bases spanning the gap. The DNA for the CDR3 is TGCGCCAGCAGCTTGGAGCGGGGTACTGAAGCTTTCTTT. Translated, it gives CASSLERGTEAFF.

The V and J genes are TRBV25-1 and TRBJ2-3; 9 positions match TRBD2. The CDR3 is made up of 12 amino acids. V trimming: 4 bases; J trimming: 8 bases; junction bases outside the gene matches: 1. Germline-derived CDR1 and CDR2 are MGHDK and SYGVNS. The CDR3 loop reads CASSVREGTQYF. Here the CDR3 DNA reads TGTGCCAGCAGTGTGCGGGAGGGTACGCAGTATTTT.

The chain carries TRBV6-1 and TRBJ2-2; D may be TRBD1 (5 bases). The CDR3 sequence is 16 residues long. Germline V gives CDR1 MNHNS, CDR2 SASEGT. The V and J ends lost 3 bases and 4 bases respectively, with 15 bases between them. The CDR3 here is CASSDTSRALTGELFF. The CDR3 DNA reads TGTGCCAGCAGTGACACCAGCAGGGCCCTCACCGGGGAGCTGTTTTTT.

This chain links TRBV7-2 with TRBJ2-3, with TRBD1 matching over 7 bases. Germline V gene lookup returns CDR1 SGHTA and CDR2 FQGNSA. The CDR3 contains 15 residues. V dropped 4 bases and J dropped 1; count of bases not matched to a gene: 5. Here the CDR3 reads CASSSRTGRTDTQYF. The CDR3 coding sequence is TGTGCCAGCAGCTCCAGGACAGGTCGCACAGATACGCAGTATTTT.

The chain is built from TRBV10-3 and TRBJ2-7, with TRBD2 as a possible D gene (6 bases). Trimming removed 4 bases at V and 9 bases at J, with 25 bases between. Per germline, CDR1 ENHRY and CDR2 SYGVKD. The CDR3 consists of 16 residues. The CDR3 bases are TGTGCCATCAGTGTAATGGCGGGACCAACCCCTAGACGGCAGTACTTC. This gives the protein CAISVMAGPTPRRQYF.

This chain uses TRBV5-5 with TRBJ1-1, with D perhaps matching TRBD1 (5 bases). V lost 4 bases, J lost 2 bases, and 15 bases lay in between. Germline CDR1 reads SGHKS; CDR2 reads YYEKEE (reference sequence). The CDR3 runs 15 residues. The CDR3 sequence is CASSNGRVGNTEAFF. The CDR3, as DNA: TGTGCCAGCAGCAACGGCAGGGTGGGCAACACTGAAGCTTTCTTT.

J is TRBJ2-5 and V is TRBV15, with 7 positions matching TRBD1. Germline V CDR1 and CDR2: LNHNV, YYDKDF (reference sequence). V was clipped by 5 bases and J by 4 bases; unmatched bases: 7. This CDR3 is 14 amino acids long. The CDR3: CATSRDRQGETQYF. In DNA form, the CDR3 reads TGTGCCACCAGCCGCGACCGACAGGGAGAGACCCAGTACTTC. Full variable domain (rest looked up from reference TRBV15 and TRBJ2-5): DAMVIQNPRYQVTQFGKPVTLSCSQTLNHNVMYWYQQKSSQAPKLLFHYYDKDFNNEADTPDNFQSRRPNTSFCFLDIRSPGLGDTAMYLCATSRDRQGETQYFGPGTRLLVL.

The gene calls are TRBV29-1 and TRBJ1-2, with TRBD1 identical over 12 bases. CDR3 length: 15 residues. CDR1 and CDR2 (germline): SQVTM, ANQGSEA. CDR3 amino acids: CTTTGTGGADYGYTF. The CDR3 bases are TGCACCACTACCGGGACAGGGGGCGCGGACTATGGCTACACCTTC.

CDR3 bases: TGTGCCAGCAGTGTGGTCGGGGGGGGGCCCACTGAAGCTTTCTTT. Translation gives CASSVVGGGPTEAFF. This rearrangement joins TRBV2 to TRBJ1-1; D might be TRBD1 (6 bases). Germline values: CDR1 SNHLY, CDR2 FYNNEI. The CDR3 loop spans 15 amino acids. V lost 4 bases, J lost 4 bases, and 16 bases lay in between.

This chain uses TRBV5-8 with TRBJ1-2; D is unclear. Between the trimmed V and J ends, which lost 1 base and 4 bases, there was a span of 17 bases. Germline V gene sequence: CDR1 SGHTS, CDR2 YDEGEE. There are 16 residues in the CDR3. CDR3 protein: CASSLLPTTTSYGYTF. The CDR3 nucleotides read TGTGCCAGCAGCTTGCTCCCTACTACTACCTCCTATGGCTACACCTTC.

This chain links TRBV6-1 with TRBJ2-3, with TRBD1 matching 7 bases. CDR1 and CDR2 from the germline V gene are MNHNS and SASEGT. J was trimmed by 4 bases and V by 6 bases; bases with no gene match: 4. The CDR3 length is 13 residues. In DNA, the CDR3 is TGTGCCAGCAGGACAGGGTCCGCAGATACGCAGTATTTT. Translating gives CASRTGSADTQYF.

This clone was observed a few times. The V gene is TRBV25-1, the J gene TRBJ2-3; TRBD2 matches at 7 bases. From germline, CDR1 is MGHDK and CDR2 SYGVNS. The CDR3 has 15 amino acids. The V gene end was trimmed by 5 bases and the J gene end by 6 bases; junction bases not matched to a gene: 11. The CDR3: CASSPQRGLVDTQYF. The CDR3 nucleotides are TGTGCCAGCAGTCCCCAGAGAGGACTAGTGGATACGCAGTATTTT.

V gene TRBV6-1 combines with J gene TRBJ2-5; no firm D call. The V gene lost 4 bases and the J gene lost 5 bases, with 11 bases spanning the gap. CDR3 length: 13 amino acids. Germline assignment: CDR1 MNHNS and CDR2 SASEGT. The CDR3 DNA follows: TGTGCCAGCAGTGTTGGGTTCAGGGAGACCCAGTACTTC. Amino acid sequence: CASSVGFRETQYF.

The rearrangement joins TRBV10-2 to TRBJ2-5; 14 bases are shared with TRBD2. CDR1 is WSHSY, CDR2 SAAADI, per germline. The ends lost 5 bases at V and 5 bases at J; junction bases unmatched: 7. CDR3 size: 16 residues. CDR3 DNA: TGCGCCAGCAGTAGACTAGCGGGGGGGCCTGGGGAGACCCAGTACTTC. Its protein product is CASSRLAGGPGETQYF.

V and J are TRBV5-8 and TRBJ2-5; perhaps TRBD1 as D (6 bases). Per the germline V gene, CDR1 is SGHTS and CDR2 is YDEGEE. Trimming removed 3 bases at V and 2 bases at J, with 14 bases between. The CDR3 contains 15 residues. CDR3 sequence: CASSWGTQGQETQYF. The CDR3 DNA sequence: TGTGCCAGCAGCTGGGGGACGCAGGGGCAAGAGACCCAGTACTTC.

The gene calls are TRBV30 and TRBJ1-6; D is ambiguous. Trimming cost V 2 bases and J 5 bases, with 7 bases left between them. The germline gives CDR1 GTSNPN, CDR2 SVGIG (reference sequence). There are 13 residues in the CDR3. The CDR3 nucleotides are TGTGCCTGGAGTCAGAGGCATAATTCACCCCTCCACTTT. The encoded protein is CAWSQRHNSPLHF.

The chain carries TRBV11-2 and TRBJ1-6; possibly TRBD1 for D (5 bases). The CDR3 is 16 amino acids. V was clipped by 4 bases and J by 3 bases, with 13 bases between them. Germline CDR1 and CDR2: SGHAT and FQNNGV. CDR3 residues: CASSSPGGNYNSPLHF. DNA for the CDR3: TGTGCCAGCAGCTCACCCGGGGGGAACTATAATTCACCCCTCCACTTT.

CDR3 loop: CASSFQGENTDTQYF. In nucleotides, the CDR3 is TGTGCCAGCAGCTTTCAGGGGGAGAACACAGATACGCAGTATTTT. The chain employs TRBV5-8 and TRBJ2-3, with 7 bases identical to TRBD1. This CDR3 has 15 residues. Germline V lookup: CDR1 SGHTS, CDR2 YDEGEE. V shed 2 bases, J shed 2 bases, and the junction held 5 bases outside the gene matches.

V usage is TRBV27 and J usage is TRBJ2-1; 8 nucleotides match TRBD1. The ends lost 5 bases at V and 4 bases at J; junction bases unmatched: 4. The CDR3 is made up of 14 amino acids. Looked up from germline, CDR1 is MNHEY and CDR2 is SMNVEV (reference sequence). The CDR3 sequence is CASSGQGPYNEQFF. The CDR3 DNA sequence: TGTGCCAGCAGTGGACAGGGTCCTTACAATGAGCAGTTCTTC.

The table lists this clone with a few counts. In DNA, the CDR3 is TGTGCCAGCAGGCGCAGCAATCAGCCCCAGCATTTT. Translating it yields CASRRSNQPQHF. The chain recombines TRBV2 with TRBJ1-5; D is unclear. Germline-derived CDR1 and CDR2 are SNHLY and FYNNEI. Trimming pared 6 bases from V and 1 base from J, leaving 4 bases between. The CDR3 sequence is 12 residues long.

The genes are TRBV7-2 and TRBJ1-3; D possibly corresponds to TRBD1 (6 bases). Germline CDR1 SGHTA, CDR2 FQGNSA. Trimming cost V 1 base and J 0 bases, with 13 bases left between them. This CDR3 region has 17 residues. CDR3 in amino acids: CASSLGVLGGSGNTIYF. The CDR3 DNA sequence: TGTGCCAGCAGCTTAGGGGTCCTAGGGGGCTCTGGAAACACCATATATTTT.